This TCR beta chain was profiled in a study of control samples from healthy donors and cancer patients. This CDR3 spans 16 amino acids. Germline assignment: CDR1 SGHNT and CDR2 YENEEA. The V gene lost 3 bases and the J gene lost 7 bases, with 19 bases spanning the gap. The protocol was immunoSEQ multiplex PCR, while the TCRdb copy is restricted to in-frame clones and leaves out a portion. The table has just over 90,000 clones, about 88% seen once; the top ten hold roughly 1.3%. The TCR was taken from a woman between 45 and 65 years old in good health. Sequencing used blood. J is TRBJ2-1 and V is TRBV11-3; D possibly corresponds to TRBD2 (6 bases). Here the CDR3 DNA reads TGTGCCAGCAGCTTTGGTGGCGGGAAAATAAGGAATGAGCAGTTCTTC. Protein sequence: CASSFGGGKIRNEQFF.